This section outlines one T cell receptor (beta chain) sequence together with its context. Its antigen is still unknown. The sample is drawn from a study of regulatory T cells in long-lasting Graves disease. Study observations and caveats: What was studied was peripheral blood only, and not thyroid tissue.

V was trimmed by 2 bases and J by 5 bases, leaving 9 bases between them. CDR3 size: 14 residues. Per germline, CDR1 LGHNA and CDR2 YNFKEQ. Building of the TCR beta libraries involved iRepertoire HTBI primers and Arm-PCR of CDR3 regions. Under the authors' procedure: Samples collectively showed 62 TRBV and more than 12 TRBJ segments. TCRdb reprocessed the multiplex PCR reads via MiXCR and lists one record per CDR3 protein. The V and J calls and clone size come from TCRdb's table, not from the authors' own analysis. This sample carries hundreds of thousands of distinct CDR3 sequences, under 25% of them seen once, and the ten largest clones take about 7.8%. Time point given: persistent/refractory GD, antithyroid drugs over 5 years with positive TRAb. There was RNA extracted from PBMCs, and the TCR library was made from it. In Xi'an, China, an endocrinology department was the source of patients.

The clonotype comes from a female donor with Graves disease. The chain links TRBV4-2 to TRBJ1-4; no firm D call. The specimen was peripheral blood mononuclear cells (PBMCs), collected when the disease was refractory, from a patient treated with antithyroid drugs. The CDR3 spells CASSQITPNEKLFF. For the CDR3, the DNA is TGTGCCAGCAGCCAAATAACACCAAATGAAAAACTGTTTTTT.